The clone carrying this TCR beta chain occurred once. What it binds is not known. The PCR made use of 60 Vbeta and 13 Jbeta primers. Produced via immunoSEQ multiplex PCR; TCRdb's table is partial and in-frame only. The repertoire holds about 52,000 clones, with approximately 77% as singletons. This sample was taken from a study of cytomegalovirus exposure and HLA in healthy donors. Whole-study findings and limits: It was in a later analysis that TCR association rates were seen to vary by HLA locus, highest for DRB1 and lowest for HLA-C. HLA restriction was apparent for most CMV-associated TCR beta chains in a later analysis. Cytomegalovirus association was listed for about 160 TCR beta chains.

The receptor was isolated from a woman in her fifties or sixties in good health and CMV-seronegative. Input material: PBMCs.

The CDR3 is CASSQDRGYEQYF. The CDR3 region has the DNA TGCGCCAGCAGCCAAGATCGGGGTTACGAGCAGTACTTC. This chain connects TRBV4-3 to TRBJ2-7, with D perhaps matching TRBD2 (5 bases). The CDR3 runs 13 residues. The germline V gene encodes CDR1 LGHNA and CDR2 YSLEER. Trimming removed 0 bases from V and 4 bases from J, with 7 bases in between.